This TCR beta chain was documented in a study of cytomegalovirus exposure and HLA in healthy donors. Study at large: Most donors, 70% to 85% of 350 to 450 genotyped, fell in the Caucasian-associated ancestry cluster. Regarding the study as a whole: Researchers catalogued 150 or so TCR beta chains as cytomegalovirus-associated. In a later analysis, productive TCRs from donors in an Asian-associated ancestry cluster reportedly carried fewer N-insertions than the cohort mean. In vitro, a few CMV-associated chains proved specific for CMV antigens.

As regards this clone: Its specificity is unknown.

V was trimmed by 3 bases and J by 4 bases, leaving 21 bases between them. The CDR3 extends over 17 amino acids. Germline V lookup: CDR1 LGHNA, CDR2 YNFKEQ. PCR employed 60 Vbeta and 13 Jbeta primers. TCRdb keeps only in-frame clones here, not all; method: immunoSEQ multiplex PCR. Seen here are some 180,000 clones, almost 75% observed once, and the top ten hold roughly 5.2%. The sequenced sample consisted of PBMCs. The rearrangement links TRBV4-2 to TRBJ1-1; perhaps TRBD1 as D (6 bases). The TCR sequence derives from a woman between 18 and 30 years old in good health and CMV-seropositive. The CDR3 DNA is TGTGCCAGCAGCCAGGGGGGGCAGGGCGGGAGGTCCACTGAAGCTTTCTTT. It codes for CASSQGGQGGRSTEAFF.